These 8 T cell receptor beta chains originate from one sample sequenced in a study of T cells in localized non-small cell lung cancer (dated by TCRdb to about 2020). Libraries came from the immunoSEQ multiplex PCR assay. Drawn from immuneACCESS, this table holds only the in-frame rearrangements with V and J called that TCRdb kept. Clones are partly lost; checked studies trace under half to an unresolved V gene and leave the rest unexplained. Present in this sample are 900 to 1,200 clones, more than 20% of which were seen just once. Roughly 16% of the sample comes from the top ten. The specimen comprised normal lung tissue next to the tumor, sampled before any cancer treatment. Receptors were obtained from a female donor older than 55 with stage III lung adenocarcinoma.

In this sample, this clone turned up a few times. The chain has TRBV11-3 and TRBJ2-1; D uncertain. The ends were cut back, 2 bases at V and 6 bases at J, with 11 bases in the middle. Germline assignment: CDR1 SGHNT and CDR2 YENEEA. CDR3 size: 14 residues. The chain's CDR3 is CASSLPRAPNEQFF. As DNA, the CDR3 is TGTGCCAGCAGCTTACCCCGGGCACCCAATGAGCAGTTCTTC.

This clone counts as medium-sized. V is TRBV11-3 and J is TRBJ2-4; weak D call: TRBD2 (6 bases). The V end lost 2 bases, the J end lost 4 bases, and 9 bases lay between the germline ends. This CDR3 contains 14 residues. In germline, CDR1 is SGHNT, CDR2 YENEEA. The CDR3: CASSLSAGKNIQYF. The CDR3, as DNA: TGTGCCAGCAGCTTATCGGCGGGGAAAAACATTCAGTACTTC.

CDR3 coding DNA: TGCGCCAGCAGTCCGGCCGGGGCCCGCTCTGGAAACACCATATATTTT. Its protein is CASSPAGARSGNTIYF. This sequence joins TRBV10-2 and TRBJ1-3, with a weak D call TRBD1 (5 bases). The V and J ends lost 5 bases and 0 bases respectively, with 14 bases between them. The length of the CDR3 is 16 residues. Germline V gives CDR1 WSHSY, CDR2 SAAADI.

This clone was observed a few times. This chain connects TRBV28 to TRBJ1-2; 10 bases are shared with TRBD1. Germline V gives CDR1 MDHEN, CDR2 SYDVKM. V shed 4 bases and J 6 bases; nucleotides not matched to a gene: 8. CDR3 length equals 15 residues. CDR3 protein: CASSYVETGGNGYTF. The CDR3 nucleotides are TGTGCCAGCAGTTACGTAGAGACAGGGGGCAATGGCTACACCTTC.

The chain recombines TRBV6-8 with TRBJ1-2; perhaps TRBD1 as D (5 bases). Trimming took 10 bases from V and 4 from J, leaving 19 bases between them. The CDR3 is made up of 14 amino acids. CDR1 is MNHGY and CDR2 is SAAAGT in the germline V gene. Here the CDR3 DNA reads TGTGCCACCTCGAGGACACCTATCTCCTATGGCTACACCTTC. This translates into CATSRTPISYGYTF.

This clone turned up a few times. This rearrangement joins TRBV5-1 to TRBJ2-3; unclear D gene. CDR1 SGHRS and CDR2 YFSETQ come from the germline V gene. CDR3 length: 17 residues. V lost 2 bases and J lost 4, with 20 bases in between. The CDR3 DNA sequence: TGCGCCAGCAGCTTAGGAATTGCCTCAGGTGGGGCAGATACGCAGTATTTT. This sequence encodes CASSLGIASGGADTQYF.

The chain carries TRBV28 and TRBJ2-6, with D possibly matching TRBD2 (6 bases). The CDR3 loop spans 19 amino acids. With 6 bases removed from V and 4 bases from J, the gap between germline ends came to 25 bases. Germline-derived CDR1 and CDR2 are MDHEN and SYDVKM. The CDR3: CASSSLFGTSRKGANVLTF. CDR3 sequence (DNA): TGTGCCAGCAGCAGTTTATTCGGGACTTCCCGGAAAGGGGCCAACGTCCTGACTTTC.

Remarks on this clone: At one end the junction does not follow the germline gene, possibly because of a read error. This rearrangement joins TRBV11-3 to TRBJ2-5; 11 nucleotides match TRBD2. Germline V lookup: CDR1 SGHNT, CDR2 YENEEA. The CDR3 spans 14 residues. This CDR3 reads CASSPGLAGETQYF. The CDR3 nucleotides read TGTGCTAGCAGCCCCGGACTAGCGGGAGAGACCCAGTACTTC.